This TCR beta chain was recovered during a study of T cell repertoires in cytomegalovirus infection. Ten or more counts support this clonotype. In TCRdb, the reads were re-called with MiXCR into one record per CDR3 protein. The sample has 510,000 or so distinct CDR3 sequences, around a quarter seen once; the top ten hold over 10%. V was trimmed by 5 bases and J by 1 base, leaving 15 bases between them. CDR3 length: 16 amino acids. CDR1 SGHVS and CDR2 FQNEAQ come from the germline V gene. The rearrangement links TRBV7-8 to TRBJ2-4; D gene uncertain. This clonotype originated in a human donor in good health (CMV status not recorded). Some clones in this sample may be carry-over from other donors' samples. Source material: PBMCs. This CDR3 reads CASSPGRTLAKNIQYF. The CDR3 bases are TGTGCCAGCAGCCCCGGAAGGACGCTGGCCAAAAACATTCAGTACTTC.